This paragraph covers one T cell receptor (beta chain) sequence. No antigen is known for it. No base-level quality is on record; no much larger clone is a single base apart. V drops 5 bases and J drops 8 bases, leaving 15 bases in between. The CDR3 runs 12 amino acids, cysteine and phenylalanine included. Only the CDR3 DNA is retained, 36 bases long and in frame from the first base. Reading the germline V gene (reference sequence) gives CDR1 GTSNPN and CDR2 SVGIG. Receptor amplification or capture employed the immunoSEQ multiplex PCR assay. For the multiplex PCR, a mixture combining 60 forward primers for TCR Vbeta segments and 13 reverse primers for TCR Jbeta segments was used. The CDR3 region of rearranged TCR beta genes was amplified from genomic DNA by a multiplex PCR assay. The amplified TCR beta libraries were sequenced on the Illumina HiSeq System as 87-base-pair reads. The original methods were these. In a later analysis, roughly 80 million unique TCR beta chains were counted across the approximately 620 repertoires, and approximately 11 million of these chains were shared by at least two donors. To remove PCR and sequencing errors, raw reads were error-corrected and collapsed into unique sequences using a nearest-neighbor algorithm that merged closely related sequences. V, D and J gene segments were assigned by aligning CDR3 sequences to IMGT reference sequences. For a sequence to be retained, a match of at least six nucleotides was required to both a V gene segment and a J gene segment. A rearrangement counted as productive if the CDR3 had no stop codons and remained in frame with V and J, and every other rearrangement counted as non-productive. Following IMGT convention, CDR3 was defined as the stretch from the second conserved V-encoded cysteine up to the conserved J-encoded phenylalanine. Sequences without an unambiguous match to a single V gene segment were excluded from the earlier analysis of 500 to 700 of the donors. In an earlier analysis of 500 to 750 of the donors, V segments were called functional above 56.7% productive rearrangements and were called segregating when the between-donor standard deviation exceeded 5%. A statistical classification framework was developed to diagnose cytomegalovirus status using the catalog of TCR beta chain sequences. In a later analysis, TCR nucleotide sequences were compared against IMGT/GENE-DB human TR gene sequences so that V and J genes could be assigned. In a later analysis, CDR3 sequences and most-parsimonious VDJ recombination scenarios were assigned using the TCRdist pipeline. In a later analysis, each TCR beta chain was defined by its CDR3 amino acid sequence together with its V-gene family, and reads without a unique V-gene family were excluded. As a way to deal with suspected cross-contamination and a sequencing artifact, a later analysis dropped roughly 600 nucleotide sequences that were highly shared and had low generation probability. In a later analysis, a clonal expansion index was calculated for each public chain from normalized within-repertoire ranks of inferred template counts. In a later analysis, generation probabilities were computed using a VDJ recombination model fitted to out-of-frame rearrangements, and the results were checked against IGoR. A later analysis scored TCR-TCR, TCR-HLA and TCR-CMV co-occurrence with hypergeometric tests, applying a repertoire-size bias correction to TCR pairs. A later analysis estimated false discovery rates by permuting HLA or CMV assignments 20 times. A later analysis grouped co-occurring TCRs with DBSCAN, adding TCRdist sequence similarity when clustering within HLA-allele-positive subsets. Repertoires with fewer than 30,000 or more than 120,000 public chains were left out of co-occurrence clustering, as were four to six repertoires with anomalous nucleotide sharing. Sourced from immuneACCESS, this table was stored by TCRdb with only in-frame sequences that have V and J called. A share of the clones is absent; for the studies checked, an unresolved V gene accounts for under half, and the remainder has no known explanation. D and trimming come from the DNA, and the V and J calls and clone size come from that table. A total of 130,000 or so clones appear in this sample, approximately 80% of them only once. Around 3.6% of the sample is taken by the ten largest.

This sample is part of a study of cytomegalovirus exposure and HLA in healthy donors (dated by TCRdb to about 2017). Study-wide context: An earlier analysis of more than 550 of the donors reported 276 Gb of sequence data and 95 million to 130 million unique TCR beta sequences obtained from about 179 million T cells. Roughly 320 gigabases of sequencing data and around 80 million unique TCR sequences made up an early release that covered approximately 620 HLA-typed donors. The genetic ancestry cluster associated with self-reported Caucasian donors included 81% of the 398 genotyped donors. The study aimed to test whether cataloging public T cell receptors could reveal signatures of past pathogen exposure. The T cell repertoires of 666 subjects were profiled by immunosequencing and related to cytomegalovirus serostatus. Besides the first cohort of approximately 670 subjects, a separate validation cohort made up of over 95 different subjects was used. High-throughput TCR immunosequencing, statistical association of individual TCRs with disease status, and machine learning were combined to predict cytomegalovirus infection status. A later analysis re-examined previously published TCR beta repertoires from 600 to 700 donors and added high-resolution HLA genotyping to investigate patterns of TCR occurrence. Rather than drawing on any new phenotypic data, the later analysis identified candidate immune exposures from TCR beta sequences and the way those sequences occurred across donors. In an earlier analysis of more than 550 of the donors, high-throughput TCR beta sequencing was used to judge whether each TCR beta V gene segment behaved as functional or pseudogenic. Donor age, sex, ethnicity and CMV serostatus were compiled alongside the repertoire data. A later genetic analysis used genome-wide SNP genotypes for about 60% of the roughly 670 donors, treating that subset as a discovery cohort. Every discovery cohort repertoire had been produced on one sequencing platform. Both class I and class II loci were covered by HLA typing, at four-digit resolution. Typing coverage varied by locus: about 620-640 donors for A, B, C, DRB1 and DQB1; roughly 510 for DQA1; around 570 for DPA1; fewer than 480 for DPB1. Roughly 5 DR-DQ haplotypes were treated as single units for association and clustering because of strong linkage in the cohort. On average, roughly 250,000 unique TCR beta nucleotide sequences were sequenced per donor among 300 to 500 genotyped donors of the cohort, with 15% to 20% of those sequences being non-productive. Study-wide conclusions, independent of this receptor: Specific HLA alleles were associated with 15,000 to 20,000 TCR beta sequences at a false discovery rate of 0.05 in a later analysis. Assigning TCR associations to individual alleles was difficult when HLA alleles, especially DR and DQ, strongly co-occurred. The 87-base-pair reads could not distinguish some IMGT-functional V segments, including TRBV6-2 and TRBV6-3, so those segments were excluded. The sequencing pipeline was judged likely to have produced a cluster of highly shared sequence variants as a technical artifact. Linkage disequilibrium might explain the correlated functional status among segregating V segments, but an unknown experimental factor could not be ruled out. A further reported finding was that TCR beta sequences accurately predicted the HLA-A and HLA-B alleles for most subjects in the first cohort. A total of fewer than 200 TCR beta chains were listed by the study as associated with cytomegalovirus. The only immune exposure information available for the cohort was CMV serostatus. A later genetic analysis reported fewer N-insertions in productive TCRs among donors in an Asian-associated ancestry cluster than the 666-donor mean. According to a later analysis, most CMV-associated TCR beta chains appeared to be HLA-restricted, and the HLA associations seemed to be driven largely by CMV exposure. In a later analysis, several top co-occurrence clusters were reported to appear linked to parvovirus B19, influenza, CMV and Epstein-Barr virus. In a later genetic analysis, a missense DCLRE1C variant was associated with V-gene and J-gene trimming of TCR beta chains, and the association was replicated in an independent cohort. Because HLA typing was unavailable for some donors at each locus, only the typed subset was used in association tests. Most TCR sequences were observed very rarely across donors, whereas some public TCRs were present in many individuals. This cohort had only TCR beta chains sequenced, and the lack of alpha or paired-chain data limited which features could be detected. In an earlier analysis of a few hundred of the donors, most TCR beta V segments were observed in productive rearrangements about 87% or about 30% of the time, broadly matching IMGT annotations. In a later analysis, HLA-associated TCR beta chains showed more clonal expansion and lower generation probabilities than non-associated chains that were equally common. The classifier was reported to diagnose cytomegalovirus status with high specificity and sensitivity in both the original cohort and the validation cohort. According to the authors, the approach could potentially be generalized to other disease states and immunological phenotypes. A few of the identified cytomegalovirus-associated TCR beta chains were confirmed in vitro to be specific for cytomegalovirus antigens. Because counts were too low, 15 or so rarely observed V segments, including chromosome 9 orphons, were excluded from the earlier analysis of 500 to 700 of the donors. In a later analysis, TCR association rates were found to vary across HLA loci, with the most associated TCRs seen for DRB1 alleles and the fewest for HLA-C alleles. Presence/absence analyses assumed roughly uniform sequencing depth across donors, an assumption that may not hold.

The cohort comprised several hundred healthy bone marrow donors. Cohort members were all nominally healthy when sampled, although unrecorded immune exposures were likely present. The donor tested CMV seronegative, placing the donor among the roughly 340 seronegative members of the cohort. Every donor gave a peripheral blood sample, and the peripheral blood mononuclear cells from that sample were used for TCR beta sequencing. The Qiagen DNeasy Blood Extraction Kit was used to extract genomic DNA from the blood cell samples. The specimen was PBMCs. Recombination linked TRBV30 to TRBJ1-2; a tentative D call is TRBD1 (6 bases match). The sequence was obtained from a young man in good health and CMV-seronegative. The bases read TGTGCCTGGGGGTTAACAGGGTACGGCTACACCTTC. It translates to CAWGLTGYGYTF.